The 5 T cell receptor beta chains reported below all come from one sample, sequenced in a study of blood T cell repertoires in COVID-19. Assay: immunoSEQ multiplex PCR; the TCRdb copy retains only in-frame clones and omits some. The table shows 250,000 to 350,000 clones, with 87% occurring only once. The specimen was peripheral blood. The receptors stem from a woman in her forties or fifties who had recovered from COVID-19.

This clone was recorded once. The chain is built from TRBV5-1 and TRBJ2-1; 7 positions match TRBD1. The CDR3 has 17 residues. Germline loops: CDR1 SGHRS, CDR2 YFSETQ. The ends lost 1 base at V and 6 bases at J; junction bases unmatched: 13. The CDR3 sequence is CASSLLKTGNLVNEQFF. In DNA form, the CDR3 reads TGCGCCAGCAGCTTGTTAAAGACAGGGAATCTCGTCAATGAGCAGTTCTTC. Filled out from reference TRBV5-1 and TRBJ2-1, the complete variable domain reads KAGVTQTPRYLIKTRGQQVTLSCSPISGHRSVSWYQQTPGQGLQFLFEYFSETQRNKGNFPGRFSGRQFSNSRSEMNVSTLELGDSALYLCASSLLKTGNLVNEQFFGPGTRLTVL.

The CDR3 loop reads CASSSGDRVGQPQHF. For the CDR3, the DNA is TGTGCCAGCAGCTCCGGAGACAGGGTCGGTCAGCCCCAGCATTTT. This chain connects TRBV21-1 to TRBJ1-5; TRBD1 is taken as the D call from the table, unchecked against the DNA. TRBV21-1 is termed a pseudogene. There are 15 residues in the CDR3.

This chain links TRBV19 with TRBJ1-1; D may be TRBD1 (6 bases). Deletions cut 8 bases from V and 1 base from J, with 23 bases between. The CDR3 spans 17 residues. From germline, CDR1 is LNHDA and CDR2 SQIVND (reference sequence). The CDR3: CASDTGTPLDTNTEAFF. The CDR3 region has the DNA TGTGCCAGTGACACGGGGACACCACTTGATACGAACACTGAAGCTTTCTTT.

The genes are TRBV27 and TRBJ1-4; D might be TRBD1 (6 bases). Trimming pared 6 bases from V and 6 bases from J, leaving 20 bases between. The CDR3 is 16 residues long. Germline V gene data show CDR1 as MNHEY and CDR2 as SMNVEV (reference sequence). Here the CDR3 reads CASRRSRGFEYEKLFF. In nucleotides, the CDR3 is TGTGCCAGCAGACGCAGTAGGGGGTTCGAATATGAAAAACTGTTTTTT.

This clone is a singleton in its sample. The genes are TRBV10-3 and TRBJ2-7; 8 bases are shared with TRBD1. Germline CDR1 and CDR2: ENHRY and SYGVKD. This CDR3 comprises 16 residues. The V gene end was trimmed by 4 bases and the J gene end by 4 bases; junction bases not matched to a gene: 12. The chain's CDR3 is CAISVDRERGTYEQYF. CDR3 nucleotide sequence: TGTGCCATCAGTGTGGACAGGGAAAGGGGGACGTACGAGCAGTACTTC.